This T cell receptor (beta chain) emerged from a study of blood T cell repertoires in COVID-19. Overall study context: Sites in the United States, Italy and Spain provided acute and convalescent COVID-19 samples.

Each participant's cohort was designated according to participant-reported clinical history. Before they entered the study, exposed participants had met a COVID-19 case within 2 weeks. Original processing methods: Counts of nucleated cells, estimated from reference gene primer amplification, were obtained. Clones were read by immunoSEQ multiplex PCR, and TCRdb kept only the in-frame ones, dropping some. V and J calls and clone size are copied from that table; D and trimming were computed from the DNA. The table lists some 320,000 clones, 90% of them singletons. The clonotype originates from a woman aged 25 to 39 who had been exposed to COVID-19. Sequencing was carried out using PBMCs or T cells enriched from blood (not recorded which).

The DNA of the CDR3 is TGTGCCAGCACCACGGGGGGTCAGCCCCAGCATTTT. This sequence encodes CASTTGGQPQHF. V gene TRBV2 combines with J gene TRBJ1-5; a possible D gene is TRBD1 (5 bases). Germline CDR1 SNHLY, CDR2 FYNNEI. The CDR3 consists of 12 residues. Deletions cut 7 bases from V and 6 bases from J, with 10 bases between.